The clone carrying this T cell receptor (beta chain) was recorded a few times. Its antigen is not known. A second PCR, run for about 7 to 12 cycles, used a sample-barcoded 5' primer plus a J-beta primer mix. The authors tagged each cDNA molecule using a template-switch adaptor with 12 random nucleotides. TCRdb fed the 5' RACE reads into MiXCR, producing one record per CDR3 protein. The sample has 550,000 to 750,000 distinct CDR3 sequences; approximately 21% are singletons. The data originate from a study of blood T cells in healthy people across ages. Study in general: The capture of about one barcoded beta molecule per two T cells was achieved by template switching.

V lost 1 base and J lost 7; bases outside the gene matches: 3. The CDR3 length is 14 residues. CDR1 and CDR2 (germline): SGHTA, FQGNSA. Study-wide results and caveats: Naive CD4+ cells and diversity were both higher in long-lived donors than in aged donors.

Sequenced: blood. The sequence came from a man between 65 and 85 years old in good health. The rearrangement joins TRBV7-2 to TRBJ1-5; 8 bases map to TRBD1. CDR3 sequence reads: CASSLGQGLQPQHF. CDR3 nucleotides: TGTGCCAGCAGCTTAGGACAGGGGTTGCAGCCCCAGCATTTT.